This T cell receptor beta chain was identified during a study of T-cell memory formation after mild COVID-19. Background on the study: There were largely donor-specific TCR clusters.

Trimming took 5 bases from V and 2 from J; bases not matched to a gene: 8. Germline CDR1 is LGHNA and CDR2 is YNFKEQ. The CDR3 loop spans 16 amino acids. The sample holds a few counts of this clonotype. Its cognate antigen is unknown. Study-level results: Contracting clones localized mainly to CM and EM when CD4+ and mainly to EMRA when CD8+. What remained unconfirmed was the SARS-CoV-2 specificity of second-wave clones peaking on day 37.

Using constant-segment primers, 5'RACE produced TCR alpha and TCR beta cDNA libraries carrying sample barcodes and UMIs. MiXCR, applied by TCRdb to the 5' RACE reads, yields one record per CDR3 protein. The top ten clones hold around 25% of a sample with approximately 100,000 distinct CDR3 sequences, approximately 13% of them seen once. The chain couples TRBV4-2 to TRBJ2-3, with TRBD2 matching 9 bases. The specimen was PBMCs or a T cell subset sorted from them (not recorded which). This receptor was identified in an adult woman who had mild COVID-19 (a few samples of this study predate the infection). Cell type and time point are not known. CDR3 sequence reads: CASSFRGGGDTDTQYF. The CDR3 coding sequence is TGTGCCAGCAGCTTTCGGGGCGGGGGGGACACAGATACGCAGTATTTT.